This entry lists 6 T cell receptor beta chains sequenced from one sample in a study of blood T cells in healthy people across ages. Together with a sample-barcoded 5' primer, a J-beta primer mix was included in a second PCR lasting about 7 to 12 cycles. One entry per CDR3 protein, called by TCRdb with MiXCR from the 5' RACE reads. The sample contains 1.5 million to 2 million distinct CDR3 sequences, roughly 28% of which appear only once. Sequencing used blood. These receptors were collected from a woman aged 25 to 39 in good health.

The CDR3 DNA is TGTGCCATCAGTGGGTCTAGCGGGGGAGGATACGAGCAGTACTTC. Translating it yields CAISGSSGGGYEQYF. The chain uses TRBV10-3 and TRBJ2-7; 10 bases map to TRBD2. This CDR3 region has 15 residues. Germline V gene lookup returns CDR1 ENHRY and CDR2 SYGVKD. The V and J ends lost 4 bases and 4 bases, in that order; junction bases with no gene match: 7.

This clonotype occurred a few times. The chain employs TRBV2 and TRBJ2-5; maybe TRBD1 (5 bases). The J call may be faulty, since TRBJ2-7 better matches the DNA end. The germline V gene encodes CDR1 SNHLY and CDR2 FYNNEI. The CDR3 sequence is 14 residues long. CDR3 region: CASSVETAKFEQYF. The DNA for the CDR3 is TGTGCCAGCAGTGTAGAGACAGCCAAGTTCGAGCAGTACTTC.

To note about this clonotype: The junction and the germline gene differ at one end; a read error may be behind it. The chain employs TRBV12-3 or TRBV12-4 and TRBJ1-2; the D gene is possibly TRBD1 (5 bases). The CDR3 has 15 residues. The CDR3 loop reads CASSSDGRVDYGCTF. In DNA, the CDR3 is TGTGCCAGCAGTTCAGATGGCAGGGTCGACTATGGCTGCACCTTC.

This chain connects TRBV5-1 to TRBJ1-2, with TRBD1 matching over 7 bases. The V segment lost 0 bases and the J segment 3 bases; nucleotides outside the gene matches: 5. CDR1 is SGHRS and CDR2 is YFSETQ in the germline V gene. This CDR3 comprises 15 residues. The CDR3 DNA sequence: TGCGCCAGCAGCTTGGGAGGGGGCGTTGACTATGGCTACACCTTC. It encodes CASSLGGGVDYGYTF.

In its sample, this clonotype was seen a few times. The CDR3 nucleotides read TGTGCCAGCAGCAAAGAGACCGGTGTTCGCGGGATGGTCAATGAGCAGTTCTTC. This gives the protein CASSKETGVRGMVNEQFF. The rearrangement links TRBV21-1 to TRBJ2-1; the table's D gene call, TRBD2, was not cross checked with the DNA. TRBV21-1 is labeled a pseudogene. This CDR3 is 18 amino acids long.

The chain employs TRBV28 and TRBJ2-5; 16 nucleotides align to TRBD2. Per the germline V gene, CDR1 is MDHEN and CDR2 is SYDVKM. The trim removed 5 bases at V and 3 bases at J, leaving 3 bases unmatched. This CDR3 comprises 16 residues. CDR3 bases: TGTGCCAGCAGTGGGACTAGCGGGGGGGTGGAAGAGACCCAGTACTTC. Its translation: CASSGTSGGVEETQYF.